This T cell receptor (beta chain) was obtained from a study of identical twins. General study results and limits: A lower insertion count was a feature of abundant cord blood beta clonotypes, with no such feature in memory repertoires. Out-of-frame alpha sequences shared by twins showed excess low generation probability.

TCRdb used MiXCR to reprocess the 5' RACE reads, holding one entry per CDR3 protein. The sample gives 350,000 or so distinct CDR3 sequences, around an eighth of which show up once; approximately 7.5% is in the top ten. The germline gives CDR1 MGHRA, CDR2 YSYEKL. This CDR3 has 15 residues. The germline V and J ends were trimmed by 0 bases and 0 bases, with 9 bases remaining between them. To note about this clonotype: As yet, its antigen is unknown.

This sample also appeared in a second study, on yellow fever vaccine responses in identical twins.

The clonotype was recovered from a woman aged 18-29 years in good health. Source material: CD8+ T cells sorted from blood. This sequence joins TRBV4-1 and TRBJ2-7, with D tentatively TRBD1 (7 bases). This chain's CDR3 is CASSQDRGDSYEQYF. The CDR3, as DNA: TGCGCCAGCAGCCAAGACAGGGGGGACTCCTACGAGCAGTACTTC.